This TCR beta chain was retrieved from a study of blood T cell repertoires in COVID-19. About the research overall: Nucleic acid was either cDNA or gDNA, and it came from T cells, B-cell-depleted T cells, or PBMCs.

The CDR3 contains 17 residues. Germline-derived CDR1 and CDR2 are DFQATT and SNEGSKA (reference sequence). V dropped 3 bases and J dropped 2; count of bases not matched to a gene: 10. Source study methods: Amplifying reference gene primers gave estimates of nucleated cell counts. Using immunoSEQ multiplex PCR, the repertoire was profiled, and TCRdb retains in-frame clones only, with some absent. That table supplies the V and J calls and clone size; D and trimming were determined from the DNA. The sample contains tens of thousands of clones, around 87% of which appear only once. The origin of this receptor is a man between 65 and 85 years old with acute or convalescent COVID-19. Material for sequencing was peripheral blood. V and J are TRBV20-1 and TRBJ2-7; 13 bases line up with TRBD2. This chain's CDR3 is CSASASLTSGGTYEQYF. The CDR3 DNA follows: TGCAGTGCTAGTGCCTCCTTGACTAGCGGGGGGACCTACGAGCAGTACTTC.